These 21 T cell receptor beta chains came from one sample sequenced in a study of blood T cell repertoires in COVID-19. TCRdb's copy holds only in-frame clones and misses some; the assay was immunoSEQ multiplex PCR. This sample has around 130,000 clones; 75% to 90% occur once, and the top ten carry 28%. The material sequenced was peripheral blood. These receptors were collected from a man in his 70s with active or convalescent COVID-19.

The chain combines TRBV2 with TRBJ2-3; no reliable D call. V lost 3 bases, J lost 6 bases, and 13 bases lay in between. Germline lookup yields CDR1 SNHLY and CDR2 FYNNEI. The CDR3 consists of 14 residues. In DNA form, the CDR3 reads TGTGCCAGCAGTGAGGGCCCCGATCACGATACGCAGTATTTT. It is translated as CASSEGPDHDTQYF.

The chain links TRBV5-8 to TRBJ1-5, with D tentatively TRBD1 (5 bases). Germline assignment: CDR1 SGHTS and CDR2 YDEGEE. The V end lost 4 bases, the J end lost 3 bases, and 8 bases lay between the germline ends. CDR3 length equals 13 residues. As DNA, the CDR3 is TGTGCCAGCAGCGGGGGGGACAATCAGCCCCAGCATTTT. This codes for CASSGGDNQPQHF.

The J gene is TRBJ1-4, the V gene TRBV6-5; possibly TRBD1 for D (5 bases). Between the trimmed V and J ends, which lost 0 bases and 8 bases, there was a span of 13 bases. Germline V gene data show CDR1 as MNHEY and CDR2 as SVGAGI. This CDR3 is 15 amino acids long. The chain's CDR3 is CASSYSQMGQEKLFF. The DNA for the CDR3 is TGTGCCAGCAGTTACTCGCAAATGGGGCAAGAAAAACTGTTTTTT.

V is TRBV5-1 and J is TRBJ2-3; perhaps TRBD1 as D (7 bases). From germline, CDR1 is SGHRS and CDR2 YFSETQ. V was pared by 4 bases and J by 4 bases, with 19 bases between. The CDR3 length is 16 residues. This CDR3 reads CASSGGLQGGPDTQYF. The CDR3 coding sequence is TGCGCCAGCAGCGGGGGACTCCAGGGGGGCCCAGATACGCAGTATTTT.

The V and J genes are TRBV6-5 and TRBJ1-2; D is perhaps TRBD1 (6 bases). This CDR3 has 14 amino acids. V was pared by 4 bases and J by 2 bases, with 11 bases between. Germline CDR1 and CDR2: MNHEY and SVGAGI. This chain's CDR3 is CASSSMTGNYGYTF. CDR3 DNA sequence: TGTGCCAGCAGTTCCATGACAGGCAACTATGGCTACACCTTC.

V and J are TRBV4-1 and TRBJ2-6; D ambiguous. The V and J ends lost 0 bases and 0 bases respectively, with 9 bases between them. There are 17 residues in the CDR3. From germline, CDR1 is MGHRA and CDR2 YSYEKL. The CDR3 reads CASSQDPEASGANVLTF. CDR3 sequence (DNA): TGCGCCAGCAGCCAAGATCCCGAAGCCTCTGGGGCCAACGTCCTGACTTTC.

The chain recombines TRBV13 with TRBJ2-1; 9 positions agree with TRBD2. In germline, CDR1 is PRHDT, CDR2 FYEKMQ (reference sequence). Trimming removed 4 bases from V and 4 bases from J; junction bases left unmatched: 5. The CDR3 contains 15 residues. The CDR3 spells CASSWRTSEYNEQFF. Written as DNA, the CDR3 is TGTGCCAGCAGCTGGCGGACTAGCGAGTACAATGAGCAGTTCTTC.

This sequence joins TRBV11-3 and TRBJ2-3, with TRBD2 as a possible D gene (6 bases). Germline V gene data show CDR1 as SGHNT and CDR2 as YENEEA. This CDR3 region has 14 residues. With 4 bases removed from V and 0 bases from J, the gap between germline ends came to 8 bases. The CDR3, as DNA: TGTGCCAGCAGCTCCGGAGGGAGCACAGATACGCAGTATTTT. Translating gives CASSSGGSTDTQYF.

V usage is TRBV28 and J usage is TRBJ2-1; D is unclear. The germline V gene has CDR1 MDHEN and CDR2 SYDVKM. The CDR3 is 20 amino acids. Trimming took off 3 bases at V and 4 bases at J, with 28 bases between the two ends. The CDR3: CASSLGPQSARFPIYNEQFF. The CDR3 nucleotides are TGTGCCAGCAGTTTGGGCCCCCAAAGTGCGCGATTCCCTATATACAATGAGCAGTTCTTC. The variable domain in full, completed from reference TRBV28 and TRBJ2-1, reads DVKVTQSSRYLVKRTGEKVFLECVQDMDHENMFWYRQDPGLGLRLIYFSYDVKMKEKGDIPEGYSVSREKKERFSLILESASTNQTSMYLCASSLGPQSARFPIYNEQFFGPGTRLTVL.

The rearrangement links TRBV5-1 to TRBJ1-4, with D uncertain. The CDR3 runs to 15 residues. Germline V CDR1 and CDR2: SGHRS, YFSETQ. Trimming left V 4 bases short and J 6 bases short, with 16 bases between. CDR3 region: CASSRHGNVDEKLFF. As DNA, the CDR3 is TGCGCCAGCAGCCGCCACGGGAATGTAGATGAAAAACTGTTTTTT.

J is TRBJ2-1 and V is TRBV2; TRBD2 agrees at 8 bases. The CDR3 sequence is 18 residues long. Unmatched junction bases numbered 13, after V lost 2 bases and J lost 4 bases. Germline CDR1 is SNHLY and CDR2 is FYNNEI. This chain's CDR3 is CASSEQGPNSGIYNEQFF. CDR3 DNA sequence: TGTGCCAGCAGTGAACAAGGCCCGAATAGCGGGATATACAATGAGCAGTTCTTC.

The rearrangement joins TRBV29-1 to TRBJ2-5, with TRBD2 as a possible D gene (5 bases). This CDR3 comprises 10 residues. Between the trimmed V and J ends, which lost 4 bases and 5 bases, there was a span of 5 bases. The V gene's germline CDR1 is SQVTM and CDR2 ANQGSEA. The CDR3 nucleotides are TGCAGCGTTGGCGGGGAGACCCAGTACTTC. It yields the protein CSVGGETQYF.

This chain connects TRBV27 to TRBJ2-6; TRBD2 is a possible D gene (7 bases). CDR1 MNHEY and CDR2 SMNVEV come from the germline V gene (reference sequence). The CDR3 extends over 17 amino acids. Trimming cost V 2 bases and J 0 bases, with 11 bases left between them. The CDR3 nucleotides are TGTGCCAGCAGTTTAGCGGGGGCCAACTCTGGGGCCAACGTCCTGACTTTC. It translates to CASSLAGANSGANVLTF.

V usage is TRBV6-5 and J usage is TRBJ1-3, with 8 bases matching TRBD1. From germline, CDR1 is MNHEY and CDR2 SVGAGI. Trimming at V came to 0 bases and at J to 4 bases, leaving 5 bases not matched to a gene. The CDR3 totals 16 residues. The CDR3 spells CASSYSYRQGGNTIYF. As DNA, the CDR3 is TGTGCCAGCAGTTACTCATACCGACAGGGGGGAAACACCATATATTTT.

This sequence joins TRBV9 and TRBJ2-1; 8 bases map to TRBD1. CDR3 length: 14 residues. Looked up from germline, CDR1 is SGDLS and CDR2 is YYNGEE. V shed 6 bases and J 4 bases; nucleotides not matched to a gene: 6. The CDR3 DNA reads as TGTGCCAGCAATACACAGGGGGGATACAATGAGCAGTTCTTC. Translating gives CASNTQGGYNEQFF. Combining the CDR3 with reference TRBV9 and TRBJ2-1 gives the whole variable domain DSGVTQTPKHLITATGQRVTLRCSPRSGDLSVYWYQQSLDQGLQFLIQYYNGEERAKGNILERFSAQQFPDLHSELNLSSLELGDSALYFCASNTQGGYNEQFFGPGTRLTVL.

This clone was seen once. The V call is TRBV21-1, the J call TRBJ2-5; TRBD1 was called by the table and not checked on the DNA. TRBV21-1 is reported as a pseudogene. CDR3 length: 15 residues. As DNA, the CDR3 is TGTGCCAGCAGCAACCGGGACATCTTCAAAAAGACCCAGTACTTC. Amino acids: CASSNRDIFKKTQYF.

The chain links TRBV19 to TRBJ1-4, with TRBD1 matching 9 bases. V was pared by 6 bases and J by 5 bases, with 4 bases of the junction left unmatched. The CDR3 sequence is 14 residues long. Germline V gene lookup returns CDR1 LNHDA and CDR2 SQIVND (reference sequence). The CDR3 reads CASSKQGANEKLFF. CDR3 DNA sequence: TGTGCCAGTAGCAAACAGGGGGCAAATGAAAAACTGTTTTTT.

The chain uses TRBV5-6 and TRBJ1-5, with 8 bases identical to TRBD1. V trimming: 0 bases; J trimming: 3 bases; junction bases outside the gene matches: 2. CDR1 and CDR2 (germline): SGHDT, YYEEEE. This CDR3 contains 15 residues. CDR3: CASSLGDRLNQPQHF. The CDR3 nucleotides are TGTGCCAGCAGCTTGGGGGACAGGCTCAATCAGCCCCAGCATTTT.

V gene TRBV28 combines with J gene TRBJ1-1, with 7 bases aligning to TRBD1. In germline, CDR1 is MDHEN, CDR2 SYDVKM. The CDR3 totals 14 residues. Trimming removed 4 bases from V and 1 base from J; junction bases left unmatched: 3. The CDR3 loop reads CASSWGQSNTEAFF. CDR3 DNA sequence: TGTGCCAGCAGTTGGGGACAGTCGAACACTGAAGCTTTCTTT.

In its sample, this clone was seen a few times. The gene calls are TRBV7-3 and TRBJ2-1, with TRBD2 matching 12 bases. Trimming took 8 bases from V and 5 from J; bases not matched to a gene: 1. This CDR3 is built from 13 residues. Germline V gene data show CDR1 as SGHTA and CDR2 as FQGTGA. CDR3 bases: TGTGCCAGCCGGACTAGCGGGGACAATGAGCAGTTCTTC. Protein: CASRTSGDNEQFF.

CDR3 coding DNA: TGTGCCACCAGCAGAGATCTAGCGGGAGCGTACTACGAGCAGTACTTC. It is translated as CATSRDLAGAYYEQYF. V and J are TRBV15 and TRBJ2-7; TRBD2 aligns across 10 bases. CDR3 length: 16 residues. V lost 0 bases to trimming and J lost 3 bases; unmatched junction nucleotides: 5. CDR1 is LNHNV, CDR2 YYDKDF, per germline (reference sequence). Variable domain in full (rest from reference TRBV15 and TRBJ2-7): DAMVIQNPRYQVTQFGKPVTLSCSQTLNHNVMYWYQQKSSQAPKLLFHYYDKDFNNEADTPDNFQSRRPNTSFCFLDIRSPGLGDTAMYLCATSRDLAGAYYEQYFGPGTRLTVT.